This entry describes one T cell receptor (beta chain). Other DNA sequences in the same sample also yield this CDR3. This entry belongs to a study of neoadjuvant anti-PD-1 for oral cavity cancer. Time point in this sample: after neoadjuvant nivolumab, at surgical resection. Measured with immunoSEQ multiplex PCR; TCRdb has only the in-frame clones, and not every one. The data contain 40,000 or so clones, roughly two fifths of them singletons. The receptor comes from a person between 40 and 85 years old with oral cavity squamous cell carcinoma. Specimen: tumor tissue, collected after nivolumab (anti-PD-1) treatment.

The CDR3 sequence is CASSLQQGGYGYTF. The CDR3 nucleotides read TGCGCCAGCAGCTTACAACAGGGCGGCTATGGCTACACCTTC. The chain recombines TRBV5-1 with TRBJ1-2, with D possibly being TRBD1 (6 bases). Germline CDR1 SGHRS, CDR2 YFSETQ. V was shortened by 2 bases and J by 4 bases, with 12 bases between the two germline ends. The length of the CDR3 is 14 residues.